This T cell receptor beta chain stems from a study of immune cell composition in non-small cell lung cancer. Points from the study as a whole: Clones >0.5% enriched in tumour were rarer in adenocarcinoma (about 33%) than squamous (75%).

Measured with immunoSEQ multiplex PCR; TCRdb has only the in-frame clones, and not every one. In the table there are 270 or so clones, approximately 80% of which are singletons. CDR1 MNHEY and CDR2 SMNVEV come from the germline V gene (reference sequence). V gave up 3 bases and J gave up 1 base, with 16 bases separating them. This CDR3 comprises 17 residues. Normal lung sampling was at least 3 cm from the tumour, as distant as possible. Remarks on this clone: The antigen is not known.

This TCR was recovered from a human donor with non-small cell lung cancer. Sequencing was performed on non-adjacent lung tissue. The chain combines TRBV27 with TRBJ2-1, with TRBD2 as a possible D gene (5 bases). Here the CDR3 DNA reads TGTGCCAGCAGTTTTAGGGAGCAGGCGCCATCCTACAATGAGCAGTTCTTC. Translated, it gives CASSFREQAPSYNEQFF.